The 14 T cell receptor beta chains below all came from one sample that was sequenced in a study of monozygotic twins with cystic fibrosis. The repertoire was sequenced with immunoSEQ multiplex PCR; TCRdb's copy has only in-frame clones and lacks some. Here the sample spans about 39,000 clones, just over 90% being singletons. Sequenced material: blood. These TCRs come from a boy aged 2-9 years with cystic fibrosis.

This clone was picked up one time. The V gene is TRBV2, the J gene TRBJ2-2; D possibly uses TRBD1 or TRBD2 (5 bases each). Between the trimmed V and J ends, which lost 5 bases and 0 bases, there was a span of 16 bases. The CDR3 runs 17 residues. Germline lookup yields CDR1 SNHLY and CDR2 FYNNEI. Written as DNA, the CDR3 is TGTGCCAGCAGTATCCGGGACGAGACTTCGAACACCGGGGAGCTGTTTTTT. This codes for CASSIRDETSNTGELFF.

The chain combines TRBV15 with TRBJ1-2; D is undetermined. The V end lost 3 bases, the J end lost 0 bases, and 14 bases lay between the germline ends. The CDR3 loop spans 16 amino acids. Germline CDR1 LNHNV, CDR2 YYDKDF (reference sequence). CDR3 region: CATSSRSSLTNYGYTF. CDR3 bases: TGTGCCACCAGCAGCCGGAGCAGCCTCACTAACTATGGCTACACCTTC.

In DNA form, the CDR3 reads TGTGCCAGCCGGAATTCAGGGGGCAGGAACACCATATATTTT. Translating it yields CASRNSGGRNTIYF. The gene calls are TRBV14 and TRBJ1-3; 8 bases agree with TRBD1. This CDR3 has 14 residues. The germline V gene has CDR1 SGHDN and CDR2 FVKESK. The junction had 10 bases not matched to a gene; V was cut back by 8 bases and J by 7 bases.

The genes are TRBV29-1 and TRBJ2-3, with TRBD1 identical over 8 bases. The CDR3 runs to 17 residues. The V and J ends lost 3 bases and 7 bases, in that order; junction bases with no gene match: 18. CDR1 is SQVTM and CDR2 is ANQGSEA in the germline V gene. The CDR3 DNA sequence: TGCAGCGTTGAGGTAGTAGATATGGGACAGGAACAAAATACGCAGTATTTT. Encoded protein: CSVEVVDMGQEQNTQYF.

This clone has just one count. This chain connects TRBV6-5 to TRBJ1-2; possibly TRBD1 for D (6 bases). V dropped 4 bases and J dropped 4 bases, with 16 bases sitting between them. The CDR3 is 15 residues long. Germline values: CDR1 MNHEY, CDR2 SVGAGI. Written as DNA, the CDR3 is TGTGCCAGCAGTTTAACTTCAGGGGCCTTCTATGGCTACACCTTC. Its translation is CASSLTSGAFYGYTF.

This chain links TRBV10-3 with TRBJ1-6, with TRBD1 identical over 7 bases. CDR1 is ENHRY and CDR2 is SYGVKD in the germline V gene. This CDR3 region has 16 residues. V lost 0 bases to trimming and J lost 7 bases; unmatched junction nucleotides: 6. The CDR3 bases are TGTGCCATCAGTGAGTCTCGCACAGGGGAAAATTCACCCCTCCACTTT. Its translation is CAISESRTGENSPLHF.

This chain uses TRBV4-3 with TRBJ2-7; TRBD2 matches 15 bases. Per the germline V gene, CDR1 is LGHNA and CDR2 is YSLEER. V lost 4 bases to trimming and J lost 2 bases; unmatched junction nucleotides: 3. The CDR3 contains 16 residues. Here the CDR3 reads CASSPGLAGGPYEQYF. The CDR3 region has the DNA TGCGCCAGCAGCCCGGGACTAGCGGGGGGCCCCTACGAGCAGTACTTC.

The rearrangement links TRBV7-2 to TRBJ2-1; D remains unclear. Trimming pared 1 base from V and 4 bases from J, leaving 8 bases between. Germline CDR1 is SGHTA and CDR2 is FQGNSA. This CDR3 is 14 amino acids long. The CDR3, as DNA: TGTGCCAGCAGCTTAGTCCCACCGTACAATGAGCAGTTCTTC. Translated, it gives CASSLVPPYNEQFF. Complete variable domain (other parts from reference TRBV7-2 and TRBJ2-1): GAGVSQSPSNKVTEKGKDVELRCDPISGHTALYWYRQSLGQGLEFLIYFQGNSAPDKSGLPSDRFSAERTGGSVSTLTIQRTQQEDSAVYLCASSLVPPYNEQFFGPGTRLTVL.

The J gene is TRBJ2-1, the V gene TRBV19, with D maybe TRBD1 (6 bases). CDR3 length: 11 amino acids. V gave up 2 bases and J gave up 10 bases, with 6 bases separating them. Per the germline V gene, CDR1 is LNHDA and CDR2 is SQIVND (reference sequence). The CDR3 nucleotides read TGTGCCAGTAGTATAAGGGGGGAGCAGTTCTTC. It codes for CASSIRGEQFF.

This rearrangement joins TRBV5-1 to TRBJ1-1; TRBD1 is a possible D gene (6 bases). The CDR3 totals 15 residues. From germline, CDR1 is SGHRS and CDR2 YFSETQ. V lost 0 bases, J lost 0 bases, and 9 bases lay in between. CDR3 protein: CASSLADRMNTEAFF. CDR3 sequence (DNA): TGCGCCAGCAGCTTGGCCGACAGGATGAACACTGAAGCTTTCTTT.

The V call is TRBV6-6, the J call TRBJ1-6, with TRBD1 matching 8 bases. Trimming took 4 bases from V and 9 from J; bases not matched to a gene: 5. CDR1 is MNHNY, CDR2 SVGAGI, per germline (reference sequence). The CDR3 has 14 amino acids. The DNA for the CDR3 is TGTGCCAGCAGTTGGGGACAGGACGGTTCACCCCTCCACTTT. Its protein is CASSWGQDGSPLHF.

The V and J genes are TRBV29-1 and TRBJ1-1; D gene ambiguous. Trimming stripped 4 bases from V and 5 bases from J, with 26 bases between. The germline V gene encodes CDR1 SQVTM and CDR2 ANQGSEA. This CDR3 is 17 amino acids long. The CDR3 region is CSVVGAAAESHSTEAFF. The CDR3 nucleotides are TGCAGCGTTGTCGGAGCTGCTGCGGAGTCTCACTCTACTGAAGCTTTCTTT.

In DNA, the CDR3 is TGTGCCAGCAGCTTGGAATGGGGCCAGCCCCAGCATTTT. It translates to CASSLEWGQPQHF. The J gene is TRBJ1-5, the V gene TRBV5-5, with a weak D call TRBD1 (5 bases). The V gene lost 0 bases and the J gene lost 7 bases, with 8 bases spanning the gap. Germline assignment: CDR1 SGHKS and CDR2 YYEKEE (reference sequence). The CDR3 has 13 amino acids.

The rearrangement links TRBV29-1 to TRBJ1-2; D might be TRBD1 (6 bases). The CDR3 spans 14 residues. Trimming removed 3 bases from V and 4 bases from J, with 15 bases in between. Germline CDR1 SQVTM, CDR2 ANQGSEA. CDR3 sequence: CSVDLTGVSYGYTF. CDR3 DNA: TGCAGCGTTGACTTGACAGGCGTATCCTATGGCTACACCTTC. The full variable domain, its missing parts supplied by reference TRBV29-1 and TRBJ1-2, is SAVISQKPSRDICQRGTSLTIQCQVDSQVTMMFWYRQQPGQSLTLIATANQGSEATYESGFVIDKFPISRPNLTFSTLTVSNMSPEDSSIYLCSVDLTGVSYGYTFGSGTRLTVV.